Below, 14 T cell receptor beta chains from the same sample are listed, as sequenced in a study of blood T cell repertoires in COVID-19. Sequenced by immunoSEQ multiplex PCR; TCRdb stores in-frame clones only, minus some. The sample has 100,000 or so clones, about three quarters seen once. Input material: peripheral blood. These receptors were collected from a woman aged 70-85 years with acute or convalescent COVID-19.

The gene calls are TRBV3-1 (or the pseudogene TRBV3-2) and TRBJ1-2; 10 bases map to TRBD1. CDR3 length equals 15 residues. Germline lookup yields CDR1 LGHDT and CDR2 YNNKEL (reference sequence). J gave up 8 bases and V 3 bases, and 9 bases lay outside the gene matches. This CDR3 reads CASSHLRDRGGGYTF. Here the CDR3 DNA reads TGTGCCAGCAGCCACCTGCGGGACAGGGGTGGAGGCTACACCTTC.

This clone was observed a few times. The chain is built from TRBV5-4 and TRBJ1-6; D is perhaps TRBD1 (6 bases). CDR1 is SGHNT and CDR2 is YYREEE in the germline V gene (reference sequence). This CDR3 spans 13 amino acids. V was pared by 3 bases and J by 7 bases, with 8 bases between. The CDR3 DNA is TGTGCCAGCAGCTCCCAGGGGAATTCACCCCTCCACTTT. Its translation: CASSSQGNSPLHF.

Here the CDR3 DNA reads TGTGCCAGCCTGCGGAGGACAGGAGGTGATTCACCCCTCCACTTT. It specifies CASLRRTGGDSPLHF. The chain employs TRBV6-6 and TRBJ1-6, with TRBD1 matching 7 bases. This CDR3 is built from 15 residues. In germline, CDR1 is MNHNY, CDR2 SVGAGI (reference sequence). J gave up 8 bases and V 8 bases, and 12 bases lay outside the gene matches.

The chain uses TRBV7-9 and TRBJ1-2; unclear D gene. This CDR3 is 14 amino acids long. Germline V lookup: CDR1 SEHNR, CDR2 FQNEAQ (reference sequence). V lost 5 bases to trimming and J lost 0 bases, with 10 bases between them. The CDR3 reads CASSPSDSNYGYTF. CDR3 in DNA: TGTGCCAGCAGCCCTTCAGATTCTAACTATGGCTACACCTTC. The full variable domain, rest sourced from reference TRBV7-9 and TRBJ1-2, is DTGVSQNPRHKITKRGQNVTFRCDPISEHNRLYWYRQTLGQGPEFLTYFQNEAQLEKSRLLSDRFSAERPKGSFSTLEIQRTEQGDSAMYLCASSPSDSNYGYTFGSGTRLTVV.

The DNA of the CDR3 is TGTGCCAGCAGCTTGGTGTCTCTCTATGGCTACACCTTC. It translates to CASSLVSLYGYTF. This chain uses TRBV5-6 with TRBJ1-2, with no clear D. V shed 0 bases and J shed 4 bases, with 7 bases lying between them. This CDR3 has 13 residues. From germline, CDR1 is SGHDT and CDR2 YYEEEE. The complete variable domain, with remaining parts taken from reference TRBV5-6 and TRBJ1-2, reads DAGVTQSPTHLIKTRGQQVTLRCSPKSGHDTVSWYQQALGQGPQFIFQYYEEEERQRGNFPDRFSGHQFPNYSSELNVNALLLGDSALYLCASSLVSLYGYTFGSGTRLTVV.

This clone was seen just once. The chain has TRBV30 and TRBJ1-2; possible D gene TRBD1, 5 bases. This CDR3 region has 12 residues. V was cut by 8 bases and J by 0 bases, with 10 bases left in between. Germline V gene data show CDR1 as GTSNPN and CDR2 as SVGIG (reference sequence). CDR3 DNA sequence: TGTGCCGGGGGGAGGGCTAACTATGGCTACACCTTC. This codes for CAGGRANYGYTF.

The chain combines TRBV30 with TRBJ1-1, with unresolved D. The length of the CDR3 is 13 residues. Trimming shortened V by 4 bases and J by 0 bases, and 9 bases separated the two germline ends. The germline V gene has CDR1 GTSNPN and CDR2 SVGIG (reference sequence). The CDR3 loop is CAWIRGMNTEAFF. The CDR3 DNA follows: TGTGCCTGGATCCGGGGAATGAACACTGAAGCTTTCTTT.

The chain combines TRBV7-2 with TRBJ2-3; D may be TRBD2 (6 bases). This CDR3 spans 16 amino acids. The V end lost 4 bases, the J end lost 0 bases, and 14 bases lay between the germline ends. CDR1 and CDR2 (germline): SGHTA, FQGNSA. As DNA, the CDR3 is TGTGCCAGCAGCTCGGGACTCCCTTCTAGCACAGATACGCAGTATTTT. This gives the protein CASSSGLPSSTDTQYF.

The chain links TRBV28 to TRBJ1-4; D is possibly TRBD1 (6 bases). V dropped 0 bases and J dropped 8 bases, with 22 bases sitting between them. Germline V lookup: CDR1 MDHEN, CDR2 SYDVKM. This CDR3 is built from 18 residues. In DNA, the CDR3 is TGTGCCAGCAGTTTATGGGCGACGGCAGGGGATGAAGGAGAAAAACTGTTTTTT. It specifies CASSLWATAGDEGEKLFF.

This rearrangement joins TRBV7-9 to TRBJ2-5, with 8 bases matching TRBD1. This CDR3 contains 15 residues. V dropped 5 bases and J dropped 2; count of bases not matched to a gene: 7. CDR1 SEHNR and CDR2 FQNEAQ come from the germline V gene (reference sequence). The CDR3 bases are TGTGCCAGCAGCACAAGACAGGGGTGGCAAGAGACCCAGTACTTC. Its translation: CASSTRQGWQETQYF.

The genes are TRBV19 and TRBJ2-6; the match to TRBD1 covers 10 bases. V shed 7 bases and J 3 bases; nucleotides not matched to a gene: 6. The CDR3 runs to 16 residues. CDR1 is LNHDA, CDR2 SQIVND, per germline (reference sequence). CDR3 region: CASNDRGRSGANVLTF. CDR3 sequence (DNA): TGTGCCAGTAACGACAGGGGGCGCAGTGGGGCCAACGTCCTGACTTTC.

This clone was seen a single time. V usage is TRBV19 and J usage is TRBJ1-5, with 7 bases lining up with TRBD1. Germline values: CDR1 LNHDA, CDR2 SQIVND (reference sequence). V shed 6 bases and J 4 bases; nucleotides not matched to a gene: 3. The CDR3 is 13 residues long. The CDR3 here is CASRGTENQPQHF. For the CDR3, the DNA is TGTGCCAGTAGAGGGACAGAGAATCAGCCCCAGCATTTT.

The chain recombines TRBV5-4 with TRBJ2-6; D call uncertain. V gave up 1 base and J gave up 4 bases, with 6 bases separating them. CDR1 and CDR2 from the germline V gene are SGHNT and YYREEE (reference sequence). The CDR3 runs 14 residues. CDR3 bases: TGTGCCAGCAGCTTGCTGGCCGGGGCCAACGTCCTGACTTTC. Translated: CASSLLAGANVLTF.

J is TRBJ2-7 and V is TRBV19; D may be TRBD1 (5 bases). This CDR3 region has 15 residues. CDR1 and CDR2 from the germline V gene are LNHDA and SQIVND (reference sequence). Trimming cost V 4 bases and J 2 bases, with 15 bases left between them. Here the CDR3 reads CASSTARVGTYEQYF. As DNA, the CDR3 is TGTGCCAGTAGTACCGCCAGGGTAGGGACCTACGAGCAGTACTTC.